The subject of this entry is one TCR beta chain. Antigen: not known. This sample also contains other DNA sequences that code for the same CDR3. This sample stems from a study of radiotherapy plus CTLA-4 blockade in lung cancer. Sequencing used immunoSEQ multiplex PCR; TCRdb keeps in-frame clones, though not all of them. The profile shows roughly 100,000 clones, roughly 84% of them singletons. Patients had chemo-refractory metastatic non-small-cell lung cancer and received focal radiation plus CTLA-4 blockade that used ipilimumab. The ends lost 3 bases at V and 3 bases at J; junction bases unmatched: 2. The CDR3 extends over 15 amino acids. Germline CDR1 KGHSH, CDR2 LQKENI. Whole-study results and caveats: Clones derived from tumor TCRs expanded in blood after radiotherapy plus ipilimumab.

The receptor comes from a human donor with non-small cell lung cancer that progressed on radiotherapy plus ipilimumab. Some clones in this sample may be carry-over from other donors' samples. Sequencing was performed on peripheral blood, taken from a patient treated with radiotherapy plus ipilimumab. V usage is TRBV18 and J usage is TRBJ2-3, with 11 nucleotides matching TRBD2. The CDR3 here is CASSPTSGSTDTQYF. Written as DNA, the CDR3 is TGTGCCAGCTCACCTACTAGCGGGAGTACAGATACGCAGTATTTT.